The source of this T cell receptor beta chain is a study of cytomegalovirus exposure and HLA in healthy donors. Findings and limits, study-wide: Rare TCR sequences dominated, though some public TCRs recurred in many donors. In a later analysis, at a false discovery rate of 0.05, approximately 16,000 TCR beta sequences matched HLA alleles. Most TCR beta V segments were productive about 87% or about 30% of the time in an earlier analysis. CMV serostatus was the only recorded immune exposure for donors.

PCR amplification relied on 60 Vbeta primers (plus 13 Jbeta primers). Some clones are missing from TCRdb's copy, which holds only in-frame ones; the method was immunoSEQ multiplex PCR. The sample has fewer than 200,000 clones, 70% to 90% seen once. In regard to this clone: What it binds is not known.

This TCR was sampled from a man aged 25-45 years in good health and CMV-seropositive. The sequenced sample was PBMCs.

The CDR3 bases are TGTGCCAGCAGGAGACAGGGGCCCGCGACCCAGTACTTC. This encodes CASRRQGPATQYF. V and J are TRBV2 and TRBJ2-5; 8 nucleotides match TRBD1. The CDR3 is made up of 13 amino acids. With 6 bases clipped from V and 7 bases from J, the junction kept 7 bases outside the gene matches. Germline V gene data show CDR1 as SNHLY and CDR2 as FYNNEI.